The source of this TCR beta chain is a study of blood T cell repertoires in COVID-19. The wider study: There were acute and convalescent COVID-19 samples, and they came from the United States, Italy and Spain. Sources were T cells, B-cell-depleted T cells, or PBMCs; the material itself was cDNA or gDNA.

The authors' processing: From reference gene primer amplification, estimates of nucleated cell counts were derived. Measured with immunoSEQ multiplex PCR; TCRdb has only the in-frame clones, and not every one. The V and J calls and clone size were taken over from that table, and D and trimming were inferred from the DNA. Altogether roughly 80,000 clones are present, under 90% being singletons, with the ten largest covering around 13%. There are 15 residues in the CDR3. Losses at the gene ends were 3 bases for V and 9 bases for J; bases not matched to a gene: 11. Germline V gene sequence: CDR1 KGHSH, CDR2 LQKENI.

The sequence came from a human donor in a cohort sampled during active COVID-19. The sequenced material came from peripheral blood. The rearrangement links TRBV18 to TRBJ1-5, with TRBD1 matching 7 bases. CDR3: CASSPGKGALGPQHF. The CDR3, as DNA: TGTGCCAGCTCACCCGGGAAGGGGGCGTTGGGGCCCCAGCATTTT.